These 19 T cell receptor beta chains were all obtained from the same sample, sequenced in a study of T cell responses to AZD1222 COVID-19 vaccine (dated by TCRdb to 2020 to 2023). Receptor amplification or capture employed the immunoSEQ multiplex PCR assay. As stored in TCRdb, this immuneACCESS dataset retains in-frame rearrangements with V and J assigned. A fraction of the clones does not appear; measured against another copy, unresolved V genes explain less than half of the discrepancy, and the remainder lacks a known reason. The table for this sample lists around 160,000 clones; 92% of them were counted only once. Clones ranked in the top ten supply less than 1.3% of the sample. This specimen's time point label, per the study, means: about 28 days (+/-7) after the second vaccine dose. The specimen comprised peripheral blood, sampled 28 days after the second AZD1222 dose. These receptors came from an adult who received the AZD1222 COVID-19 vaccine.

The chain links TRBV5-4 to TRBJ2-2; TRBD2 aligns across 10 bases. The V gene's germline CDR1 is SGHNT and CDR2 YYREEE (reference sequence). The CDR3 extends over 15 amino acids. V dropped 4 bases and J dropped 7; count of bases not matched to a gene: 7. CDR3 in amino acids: CASSQERGGDGELFF. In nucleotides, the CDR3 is TGTGCCAGCAGCCAGGAGCGGGGGGGCGACGGGGAGCTGTTTTTT.

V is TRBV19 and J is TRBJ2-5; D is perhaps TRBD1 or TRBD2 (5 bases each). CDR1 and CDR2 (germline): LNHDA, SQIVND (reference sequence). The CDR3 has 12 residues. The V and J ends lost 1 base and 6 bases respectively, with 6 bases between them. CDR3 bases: TGTGCCAGTAGTATAGCGGGGCAGACCCAGTACTTC. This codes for CASSIAGQTQYF.

This CDR3 reads CASSQDRRDGYYNEQFF. The CDR3 DNA is TGTGCCAGCAGCCAAGACCGTAGGGACGGATACTACAATGAGCAGTTCTTC. The chain carries TRBV3-1 (or the pseudogene TRBV3-2) and TRBJ2-1; D is possibly TRBD1 or TRBD2 (5 bases each). In germline, CDR1 is LGHDT, CDR2 YNNKEL (reference sequence). The V end was cut by 0 bases, the J end by 3 bases, with 15 bases between. The CDR3 has 17 amino acids.

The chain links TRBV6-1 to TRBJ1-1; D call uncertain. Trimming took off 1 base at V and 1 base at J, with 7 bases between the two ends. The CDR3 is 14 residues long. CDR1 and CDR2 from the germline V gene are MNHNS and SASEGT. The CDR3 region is CASSEEGTNTEAFF. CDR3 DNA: TGTGCCAGCAGTGAAGAGGGCACGAACACTGAAGCTTTCTTT.

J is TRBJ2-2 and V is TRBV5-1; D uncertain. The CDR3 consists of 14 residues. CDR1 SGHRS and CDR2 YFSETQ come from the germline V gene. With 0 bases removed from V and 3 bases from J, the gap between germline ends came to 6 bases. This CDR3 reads CASSLDTHTGELFF. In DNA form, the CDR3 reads TGCGCCAGCAGCTTGGACACCCACACCGGGGAGCTGTTTTTT.

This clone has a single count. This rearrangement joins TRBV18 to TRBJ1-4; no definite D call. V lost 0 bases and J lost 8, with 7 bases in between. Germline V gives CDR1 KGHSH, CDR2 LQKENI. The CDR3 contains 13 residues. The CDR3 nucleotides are TGTGCCAGCTCACCACCGAACGACGAAAAACTGTTTTTT. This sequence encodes CASSPPNDEKLFF.

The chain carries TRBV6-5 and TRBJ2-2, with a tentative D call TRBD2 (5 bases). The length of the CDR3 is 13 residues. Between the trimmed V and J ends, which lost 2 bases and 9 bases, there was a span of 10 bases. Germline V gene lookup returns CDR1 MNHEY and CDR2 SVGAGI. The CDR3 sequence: CASSYDRGRELFF. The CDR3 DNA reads TGTGCCAGCAGTTACGACCGAGGGCGGGAGCTGTTTTTT.

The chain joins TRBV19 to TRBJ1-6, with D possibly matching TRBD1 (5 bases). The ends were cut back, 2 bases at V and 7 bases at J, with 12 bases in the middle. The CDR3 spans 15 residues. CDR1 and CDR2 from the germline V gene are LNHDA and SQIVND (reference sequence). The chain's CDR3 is CASSIWGRRNSPLHF. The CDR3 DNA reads TGTGCCAGTAGTATATGGGGCAGGAGAAATTCACCCCTCCACTTT.

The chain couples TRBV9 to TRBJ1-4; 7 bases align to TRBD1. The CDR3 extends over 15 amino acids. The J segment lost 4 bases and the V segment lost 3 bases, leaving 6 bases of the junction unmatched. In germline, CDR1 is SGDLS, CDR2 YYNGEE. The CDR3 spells CASSGSTGSNEKLFF. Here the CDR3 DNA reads TGTGCCAGCAGCGGCTCGACAGGGAGTAATGAAAAACTGTTTTTT.

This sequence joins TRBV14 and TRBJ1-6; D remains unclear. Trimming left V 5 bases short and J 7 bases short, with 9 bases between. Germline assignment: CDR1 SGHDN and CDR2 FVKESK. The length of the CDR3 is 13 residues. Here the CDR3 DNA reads TGTGCCAGCAGCGTGCTTTGGAATTCACCCCTCCACTTT. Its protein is CASSVLWNSPLHF. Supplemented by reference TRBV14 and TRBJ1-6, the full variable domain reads EAGVTQFPSHSVIEKGQTVTLRCDPISGHDNLYWYRRVMGKEIKFLLHFVKESKQDESGMPNNRFLAERTGGTYSTLKVQPAELEDSGVYFCASSVLWNSPLHFGNGTRLTVT.

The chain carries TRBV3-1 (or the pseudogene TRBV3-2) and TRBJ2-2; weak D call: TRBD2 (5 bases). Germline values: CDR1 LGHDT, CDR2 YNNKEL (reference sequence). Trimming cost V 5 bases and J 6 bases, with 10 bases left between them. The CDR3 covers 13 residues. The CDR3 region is CASSFRESGELFF. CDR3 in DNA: TGTGCCAGCAGCTTCCGGGAATCCGGGGAGCTGTTTTTT.

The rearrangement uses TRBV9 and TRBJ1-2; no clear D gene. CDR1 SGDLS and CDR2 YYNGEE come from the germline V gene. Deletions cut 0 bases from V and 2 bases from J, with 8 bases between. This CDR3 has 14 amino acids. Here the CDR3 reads CASSVDRRNYGYTF. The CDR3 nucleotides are TGTGCCAGCAGCGTAGATCGCCGGAACTATGGCTACACCTTC.

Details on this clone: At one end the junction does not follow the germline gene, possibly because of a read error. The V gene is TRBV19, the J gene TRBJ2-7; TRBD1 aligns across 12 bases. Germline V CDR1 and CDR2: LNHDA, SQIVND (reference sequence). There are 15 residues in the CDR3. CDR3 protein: CASSTGTGGVYKQYF. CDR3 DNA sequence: TGTGCCAGTAGTACCGGGACAGGGGGCGTCTACAAGCAGTACTTC.

In DNA, the CDR3 is TGTGCCAGCTCTCGCGTAGGGGGAGGGACTGAAGCTTTCTTT. Its protein is CASSRVGGGTEAFF. The chain recombines TRBV18 with TRBJ1-1; maybe TRBD1 (6 bases). The V and J ends lost 6 bases and 5 bases respectively, with 16 bases between them. Germline V lookup: CDR1 KGHSH, CDR2 LQKENI. This CDR3 is 14 amino acids long.

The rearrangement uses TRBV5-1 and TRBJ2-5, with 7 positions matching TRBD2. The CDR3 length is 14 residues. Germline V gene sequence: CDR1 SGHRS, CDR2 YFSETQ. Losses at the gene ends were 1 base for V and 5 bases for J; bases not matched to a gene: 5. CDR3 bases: TGCGCCAGCAGCTTGCCAGGGAGGGACGAGACCCAGTACTTC. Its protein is CASSLPGRDETQYF. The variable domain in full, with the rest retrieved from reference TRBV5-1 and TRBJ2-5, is KAGVTQTPRYLIKTRGQQVTLSCSPISGHRSVSWYQQTPGQGLQFLFEYFSETQRNKGNFPGRFSGRQFSNSRSEMNVSTLELGDSALYLCASSLPGRDETQYFGPGTRLLVL.

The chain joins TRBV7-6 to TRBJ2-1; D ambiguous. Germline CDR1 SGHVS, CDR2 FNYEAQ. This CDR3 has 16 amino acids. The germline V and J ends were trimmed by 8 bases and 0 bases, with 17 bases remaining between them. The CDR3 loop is CASGTLEVSSYNEQFF. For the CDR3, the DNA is TGTGCCAGCGGTACCCTTGAAGTAAGCTCCTACAATGAGCAGTTCTTC.

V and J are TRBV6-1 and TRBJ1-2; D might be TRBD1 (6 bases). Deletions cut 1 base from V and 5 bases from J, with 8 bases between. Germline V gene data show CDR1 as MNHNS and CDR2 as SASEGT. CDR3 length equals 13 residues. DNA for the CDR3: TGTGCCAGCAGTGAAGGGGGGCGTTATGGCTACACCTTC. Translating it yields CASSEGGRYGYTF.

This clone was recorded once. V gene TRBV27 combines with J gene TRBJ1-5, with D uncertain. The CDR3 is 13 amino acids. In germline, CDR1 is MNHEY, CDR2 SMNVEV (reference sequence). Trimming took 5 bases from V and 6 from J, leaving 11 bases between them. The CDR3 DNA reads TGTGCCAGCAGTCCTCCCGGGGTTCAGCCCCAGCATTTT. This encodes CASSPPGVQPQHF.

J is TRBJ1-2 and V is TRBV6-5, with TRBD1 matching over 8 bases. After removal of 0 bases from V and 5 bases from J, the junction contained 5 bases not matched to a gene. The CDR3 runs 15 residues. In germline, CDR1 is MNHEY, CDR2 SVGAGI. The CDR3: CASSYSNRGRYGYTF. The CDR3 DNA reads TGTGCCAGCAGTTACTCGAACAGGGGGAGGTATGGCTACACCTTC.